This TCR delta chain was sequenced in a study of human gamma delta and Vdelta1 T cells. The study, taken as a whole, reports: Acute myeloid leukemia was reportedly broadly targeted by polyclonal Delta One T cells.

TCRdb re-identified clones in the PCR reads via CATT. This table holds some 6,500 delta-chain clones, almost 40% found once. CDR1 TSWWSYY and CDR2 QGS come from the germline V gene. Trimming removed 6 bases from V and 0 bases from J; junction bases left unmatched: 12. The CDR3 contains 21 residues. Concerning this clone itself: Its matching antigen is unknown.

The sequencing sample was made of Vdelta1 gamma-delta T cells from blood grown in culture (DOT cells). The origin of this receptor is a human donor in good health. The chain has TRDV1 and TRDJ3, with TRDD3 identical over 12 bases. The CDR3, as DNA: TGTGCTCTTGGTGATACTGGGGGATACTTCCCCTCCTCCTGGGACACCCGACAGATGTTTTTC. Its translation: CALGDTGGYFPSSWDTRQMFF.